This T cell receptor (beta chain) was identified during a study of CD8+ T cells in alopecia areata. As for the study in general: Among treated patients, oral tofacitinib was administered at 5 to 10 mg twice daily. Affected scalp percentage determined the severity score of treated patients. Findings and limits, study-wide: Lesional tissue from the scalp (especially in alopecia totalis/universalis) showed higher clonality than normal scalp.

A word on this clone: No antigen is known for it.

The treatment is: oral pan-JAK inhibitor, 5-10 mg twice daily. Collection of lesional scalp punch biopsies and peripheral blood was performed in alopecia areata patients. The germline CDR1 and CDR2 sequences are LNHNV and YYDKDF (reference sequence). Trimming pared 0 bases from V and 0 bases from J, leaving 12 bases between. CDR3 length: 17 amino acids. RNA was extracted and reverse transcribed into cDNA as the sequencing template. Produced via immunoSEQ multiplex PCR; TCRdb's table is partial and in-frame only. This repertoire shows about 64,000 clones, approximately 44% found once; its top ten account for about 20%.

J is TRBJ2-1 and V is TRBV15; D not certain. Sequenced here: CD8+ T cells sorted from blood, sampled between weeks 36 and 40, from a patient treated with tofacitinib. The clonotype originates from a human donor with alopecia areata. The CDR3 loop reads CATSRDLALRSYNEQFF. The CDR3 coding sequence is TGTGCCACCAGCAGAGATCTGGCTCTCCGCTCCTACAATGAGCAGTTCTTC.